What follows are 32 T cell receptor beta chains derived from one specimen sequenced in a study of blood T cell repertoires in COVID-19. The table came from immunoSEQ multiplex PCR; TCRdb's copy has only in-frame clones and leaves some out. This sample has some 370,000 clones, with nearly 90% found just once. Sample: peripheral blood. These TCRs come from a man aged 18 to 29 with active or convalescent COVID-19.

The chain couples TRBV28 to TRBJ1-2; TRBD1 aligns across 9 bases. Germline V gene lookup returns CDR1 MDHEN and CDR2 SYDVKM. V gave up 2 bases and J gave up 5 bases; unmatched junction bases: 3. The CDR3 runs to 14 residues. CDR3 nucleotides: TGTGCCAGCAGTTTACAGGGACAGGGATATGGCTACACCTTC. Translated, it gives CASSLQGQGYGYTF.

The chain links TRBV7-2 to TRBJ2-7; 11 nucleotides line up with TRBD2. V lost 5 bases and J lost 7; bases outside the gene matches: 10. The CDR3 covers 15 residues. Germline CDR1 reads SGHTA; CDR2 reads FQGNSA. The CDR3 coding sequence is TGTGCCAGCAGCCTTAGCGGGGGGGCCGGGGGAGAGCAGTACTTC. It encodes CASSLSGGAGGEQYF.

The genes are TRBV14 and TRBJ2-7, with 11 bases matching TRBD2. Germline V gene sequence: CDR1 SGHDN, CDR2 FVKESK. J gave up 0 bases and V 4 bases, and 2 bases lay outside the gene matches. The length of the CDR3 is 15 residues. For the CDR3, the DNA is TGTGCCAGCAGCCTGGGACTAGCGGACTCCTACGAGCAGTACTTC. Translating it yields CASSLGLADSYEQYF. Drawing the rest from reference TRBV14 and TRBJ2-7, the complete variable domain is EAGVTQFPSHSVIEKGQTVTLRCDPISGHDNLYWYRRVMGKEIKFLLHFVKESKQDESGMPNNRFLAERTGGTYSTLKVQPAELEDSGVYFCASSLGLADSYEQYFGPGTRLTVT.

The chain joins TRBV28 to TRBJ1-5, with D perhaps matching TRBD1 (5 bases). There are 12 residues in the CDR3. Trimming shortened V by 8 bases and J by 3 bases, and 8 bases separated the two germline ends. Germline loops: CDR1 MDHEN, CDR2 SYDVKM. DNA for the CDR3: TGTGCCAGCGGGGGGAACAATCAGCCCCAGCATTTT. This encodes CASGGNNQPQHF.

This chain connects TRBV11-2 to TRBJ1-1; D unresolved. V was shortened by 1 base and J by 3 bases, with 9 bases between the two germline ends. The CDR3 consists of 14 residues. Germline values: CDR1 SGHAT, CDR2 FQNNGV. The DNA for the CDR3 is TGTGCCAGCAGCTTAGTAGCGCGTGACACTGAAGCTTTCTTT. This sequence encodes CASSLVARDTEAFF.

The chain's CDR3 is CSAWGRNTIYF. DNA of the CDR3: TGCAGTGCTTGGGGGCGAAACACCATATATTTT. The V and J genes are TRBV20-1 and TRBJ1-3, with TRBD1 as a possible D gene (6 bases). The V end lost 5 bases, the J end lost 5 bases, and 7 bases lay between the germline ends. This CDR3 has 11 residues. Germline-derived CDR1 and CDR2 are DFQATT and SNEGSKA (reference sequence).

Comment on this clone: Its ends do not fully match the called genes, so a read error is possible. The CDR3 region has the DNA TGTGCCAGCAGCCAAGAGGGGGACTCTGGGGCCAACGTGCTGACTTTC. Residues: CASSQEGDSGANVLTF. J is TRBJ2-6 and V is TRBV4-2; D possibly corresponds to TRBD2 (6 bases). This CDR3 has 16 amino acids. Germline CDR1 reads LGHNA; CDR2 reads YNFKEQ.

This clone was counted once. The chain is built from TRBV19 and TRBJ2-7, with 13 nucleotides matching TRBD2. The CDR3 has 17 residues. Looked up from germline, CDR1 is LNHDA and CDR2 is SQIVND (reference sequence). V shed 6 bases and J 4 bases; nucleotides not matched to a gene: 12. The CDR3 loop reads CASSPFAGLAGDYEQYF. The CDR3 nucleotides read TGTGCCAGTAGCCCGTTTGCCGGACTAGCGGGAGATTACGAGCAGTACTTC.

The chain combines TRBV6-5 with TRBJ2-3; D call uncertain. This CDR3 has 15 amino acids. Germline lookup yields CDR1 MNHEY and CDR2 SVGAGI. V was shortened by 3 bases and J by 4 bases, with 14 bases between the two germline ends. The CDR3 nucleotides are TGTGCCAGCAGTTATTTTGCTATGCCCGCAGATACGCAGTATTTT. Protein sequence: CASSYFAMPADTQYF.

V gene TRBV24-1 combines with J gene TRBJ2-1, with D unresolved. Trimming left V 4 bases short and J 0 bases short, with 15 bases between. This CDR3 spans 17 amino acids. The germline V gene encodes CDR1 KGHDR and CDR2 SFDVKD. The CDR3 reads CATSDRFRSNSYNEQFF. The CDR3 coding sequence is TGTGCCACCAGTGACAGATTCAGGTCCAACTCCTACAATGAGCAGTTCTTC.

The chain is built from TRBV20-1 and TRBJ2-3; D gene uncertain. From germline, CDR1 is DFQATT and CDR2 SNEGSKA (reference sequence). V shed 5 bases and J shed 6 bases, with 9 bases lying between them. The length of the CDR3 is 11 residues. The CDR3 DNA sequence: TGCAGTGCTCAACCCGGGGATACGCAGTATTTT. Its protein product is CSAQPGDTQYF.

This chain uses TRBV7-2 with TRBJ1-2; perhaps TRBD1 as D (6 bases). V was trimmed by 5 bases and J by 2 bases, leaving 15 bases between them. The germline CDR1 and CDR2 sequences are SGHTA and FQGNSA. The CDR3 is 15 amino acids. The CDR3 loop reads CASSPTAGANYGYTF. The CDR3 DNA is TGTGCCAGCAGCCCTACCGCGGGGGCAAACTATGGCTACACCTTC.

This clone was found once. The chain combines TRBV28 with TRBJ2-1, with TRBD2 matching 11 bases. The CDR3 is 16 residues long. In germline, CDR1 is MDHEN, CDR2 SYDVKM. Germline trimming cut 2 bases from V and 4 bases from J; bases unmatched to any gene: 4. The CDR3 DNA is TGTGCCAGCAGTTTAGCCTCTAGCGGGAGGTACAATGAGCAGTTCTTC. Protein: CASSLASSGRYNEQFF.

The chain is built from TRBV10-2 and TRBJ2-7; D is unresolved. The V gene lost 4 bases and the J gene lost 2 bases, with 15 bases spanning the gap. The CDR3 consists of 15 residues. Germline V lookup: CDR1 WSHSY, CDR2 SAAADI. DNA of the CDR3: TGCGCCAGCAGTGCAGGCCAGTCGCCTCCCTACGAGCAGTACTTC. Translated, it gives CASSAGQSPPYEQYF.

The V call is TRBV5-1, the J call TRBJ1-3, with TRBD1 as a possible D gene (6 bases). The germline gives CDR1 SGHRS, CDR2 YFSETQ. V lost 3 bases, J lost 2 bases, and 12 bases lay in between. The CDR3 contains 15 residues. CDR3 protein: CASSSLEGAGNTIYF. The CDR3 DNA sequence: TGCGCCAGCAGCTCCTTAGAGGGGGCTGGAAACACCATATATTTT.

This clone showed up just once. The V and J genes are TRBV9 and TRBJ1-1; D not certain. The germline CDR1 and CDR2 sequences are SGDLS and YYNGEE. The CDR3 sequence is 15 residues long. The V end was cut by 0 bases, the J end by 1 base, with 10 bases between. The CDR3 nucleotides are TGTGCCAGCAGCGTAGAGCCTACTGGGAACACTGAAGCTTTCTTT. Protein: CASSVEPTGNTEAFF.

The rearrangement links TRBV6-2 or TRBV6-3 to TRBJ2-7; D gene uncertain. V was trimmed by 5 bases and J by 0 bases, leaving 2 bases between them. CDR1 and CDR2 (germline): MNHEY, SVGEGT. The CDR3 length is 11 residues. Here the CDR3 reads CASSRSYEQYF. The CDR3 region has the DNA TGTGCCAGCAGTCGCTCCTACGAGCAGTACTTC.

V and J are TRBV18 and TRBJ2-7; D possibly corresponds to TRBD1 (6 bases). From germline, CDR1 is KGHSH and CDR2 LQKENI. CDR3 length: 15 amino acids. V was trimmed by 4 bases and J by 0 bases, leaving 13 bases between them. CDR3 sequence (DNA): TGTGCCAGCTCACTAGGGACACCCGACTCCTACGAGCAGTACTTC. Residues: CASSLGTPDSYEQYF.

V gene TRBV28 combines with J gene TRBJ1-2; D is ambiguous. Germline lookup yields CDR1 MDHEN and CDR2 SYDVKM. This CDR3 region has 13 residues. V gave up 3 bases and J gave up 7 bases, with 12 bases separating them. The CDR3 bases are TGTGCCAGCAGTTTCCCGGGGATGGGTGGCTACACCTTC. Encoded protein: CASSFPGMGGYTF.

This clone has just one count. The J gene is TRBJ1-1, the V gene TRBV5-1; TRBD1 agrees at 7 bases. This CDR3 contains 15 residues. Germline CDR1 reads SGHRS; CDR2 reads YFSETQ. The V segment lost 3 bases and the J segment 5 bases; nucleotides outside the gene matches: 10. In nucleotides, the CDR3 is TGCGCCAGCAGCTCTGGGGCAGGGGGAAAAACTGAAGCTTTCTTT. Its protein product is CASSSGAGGKTEAFF.

The gene calls are TRBV7-3 and TRBJ1-1; unclear D gene. The CDR3 runs to 14 residues. The germline V and J ends were trimmed by 3 bases and 0 bases, with 8 bases remaining between them. Per the germline V gene, CDR1 is SGHTA and CDR2 is FQGTGA. The CDR3 region is CASSFSPVNTEAFF. CDR3 nucleotide sequence: TGTGCCAGCAGCTTTTCCCCCGTGAACACTGAAGCTTTCTTT.

The chain employs TRBV7-2 and TRBJ2-3; the match to TRBD2 covers 8 bases. The CDR3 is made up of 16 amino acids. Germline V lookup: CDR1 SGHTA, CDR2 FQGNSA. Germline trimming cut 5 bases from V and 3 bases from J; bases unmatched to any gene: 10. The CDR3 DNA sequence: TGTGCCAGCAGCCTGGACATGGGGACTAGAACAGATACGCAGTATTTT. It specifies CASSLDMGTRTDTQYF.

V is TRBV11-2 and J is TRBJ2-7; 7 nucleotides match TRBD2. CDR1 is SGHAT, CDR2 FQNNGV, per germline. V lost 1 base, J lost 4 bases, and 13 bases stayed unmatched. The CDR3 sequence is 17 residues long. The CDR3 sequence: CASSLAALALPLYEQYF. The CDR3 nucleotides read TGTGCCAGCAGCTTAGCGGCACTAGCGCTTCCGTTGTACGAGCAGTACTTC.

The V and J genes are TRBV7-9 and TRBJ1-4; 10 positions match TRBD1. This CDR3 has 15 residues. The V and J ends lost 5 bases and 6 bases, in that order; junction bases with no gene match: 6. Germline V lookup: CDR1 SEHNR, CDR2 FQNEAQ (reference sequence). CDR3 sequence: CASSLTGGEDEKLFF. CDR3 DNA sequence: TGTGCCAGCAGCCTGACAGGGGGCGAAGATGAAAAACTGTTTTTT.

This chain links TRBV10-3 with TRBJ1-1, with D hard to call. The CDR3 covers 13 residues. The germline gives CDR1 ENHRY, CDR2 SYGVKD. V shed 3 bases and J shed 4 bases, with 9 bases lying between them. CDR3 DNA sequence: TGTGCCATCAGTGACGGTCCGGGCACTGAAGCTTTCTTT. Its protein product is CAISDGPGTEAFF.

V gene TRBV11-1 combines with J gene TRBJ2-7; weak D call: TRBD1 (6 bases). Per the germline V gene, CDR1 is SGHAT and CDR2 is FQDESV (reference sequence). CDR3 size: 14 residues. Trimming left V 3 bases short and J 3 bases short, with 12 bases between. DNA for the CDR3: TGTGCCAGCAGCTTGTACAGGGATTACTACGAGCAGTACTTC. Protein product: CASSLYRDYYEQYF.

This rearrangement joins TRBV28 to TRBJ1-1; D unclear. There are 14 residues in the CDR3. Trimming cost V 8 bases and J 0 bases, with 13 bases left between them. The germline gives CDR1 MDHEN, CDR2 SYDVKM. The CDR3 spells CASCLETMNTEAFF. The CDR3 nucleotides read TGTGCCAGCTGCTTAGAGACAATGAACACTGAAGCTTTCTTT.

The chain has TRBV5-4 and TRBJ2-1; 9 bases are a match to TRBD2. CDR1 is SGHNT and CDR2 is YYREEE in the germline V gene (reference sequence). The CDR3 extends over 16 amino acids. V shed 4 bases and J 2 bases; nucleotides not matched to a gene: 7. CDR3 sequence (DNA): TGTGCCAGCAGCCCGGACCCTAGCGGGACCTACAATGAGCAGTTCTTC. Translating gives CASSPDPSGTYNEQFF.

V is TRBV9 and J is TRBJ1-2, with 7 bases matching TRBD1. The CDR3 loop spans 15 amino acids. Trimming took 4 bases from V and 5 from J; bases not matched to a gene: 11. Germline CDR1 is SGDLS and CDR2 is YYNGEE. The CDR3 coding sequence is TGTGCCAGCAGCACAATCGGGACAGCAGAATATGGCTACACCTTC. It codes for CASSTIGTAEYGYTF.

The gene calls are TRBV7-2 and TRBJ1-4; D unclear. This CDR3 region has 15 residues. Trimming stripped 0 bases from V and 8 bases from J, with 13 bases between. In germline, CDR1 is SGHTA, CDR2 FQGNSA. The CDR3 loop reads CASSLARGLREKLFF. CDR3 nucleotide sequence: TGTGCCAGCAGCTTAGCGCGCGGTCTCAGAGAAAAACTGTTTTTT.

The chain recombines TRBV6-5 with TRBJ1-4, with 8 positions matching TRBD1. J lost 7 bases, V lost 6 bases, and 10 bases had no gene match. This CDR3 has 15 amino acids. Germline-derived CDR1 and CDR2 are MNHEY and SVGAGI. For the CDR3, the DNA is TGTGCCAGCAGACACGACCGGGACAGGCCTGAAAAACTGTTTTTT. This translates into CASRHDRDRPEKLFF.

The chain combines TRBV7-2 with TRBJ2-1; TRBD2 agrees at 8 bases. Germline V gives CDR1 SGHTA, CDR2 FQGNSA. V shed 2 bases and J 8 bases; nucleotides not matched to a gene: 8. The CDR3 is 15 residues long. CDR3 coding DNA: TGTGCCAGCAGCTTAAGTCTAGCGGGTCGGGATGAGCAGTTCTTC. Translated: CASSLSLAGRDEQFF.